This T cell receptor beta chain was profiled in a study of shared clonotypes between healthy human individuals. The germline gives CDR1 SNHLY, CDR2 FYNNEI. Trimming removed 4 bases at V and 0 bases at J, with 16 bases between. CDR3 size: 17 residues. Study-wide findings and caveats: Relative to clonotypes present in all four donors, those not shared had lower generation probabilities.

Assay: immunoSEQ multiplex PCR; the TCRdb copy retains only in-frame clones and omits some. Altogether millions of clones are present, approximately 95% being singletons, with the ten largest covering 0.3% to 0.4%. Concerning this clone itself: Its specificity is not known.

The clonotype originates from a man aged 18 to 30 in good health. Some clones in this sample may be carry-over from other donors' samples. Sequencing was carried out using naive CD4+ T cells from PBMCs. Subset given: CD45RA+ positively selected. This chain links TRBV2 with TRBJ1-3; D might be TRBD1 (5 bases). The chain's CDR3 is CASSGGWGKDSGNTIYF. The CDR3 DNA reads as TGTGCCAGCAGTGGGGGATGGGGGAAAGACTCTGGAAACACCATATATTTT.